A selection of T cell receptor beta chains follows, all from one sample in a study of blood T cell repertoires in COVID-19. Sequencing used immunoSEQ multiplex PCR; TCRdb keeps in-frame clones, though not all of them. The repertoire consists of roughly 150,000 clones, with more than 65% occurring once and the leading ten covering about a tenth. The sequenced sample was peripheral blood. These receptors all stem from a man aged 65 to 85 with active or convalescent COVID-19. CDR3s include the opening cysteine and the closing phenylalanine or tryptophan. The D gene is left open where the match is weak. Only part of the rows carry a size: once, few, many, or a class if the clone is expanded.

J,size,V,D,CDR3,DNA
TRBJ2-7,NA,TRBV15,NA,CATSLGRRDEQYF,TGTGCCACCAGCCTAGGCCGGAGGGACGAGCAGTACTTC
TRBJ2-7,NA,TRBV10-2,NA,CASSESSATYEQYF,TGCGCCAGCAGTGAGTCCAGCGCGACCTACGAGCAGTACTTC
TRBJ2-7,NA,TRBV10-2,TRBD2,CASSPLAGDNEQYF,TGCGCCAGCAGTCCGCTAGCGGGAGATAACGAGCAGTACTTC
TRBJ1-2,NA,TRBV6-5,TRBD1,CASSYLGQDDYGYTF,TGTGCCAGCAGTTATTTGGGACAGGACGACTATGGCTACACCTTC
TRBJ2-5,NA,TRBV7-9,NA,CASSPTGGTETQYF,TGTGCCAGCAGCCCCACTGGGGGGACGGAGACCCAGTACTTC
TRBJ2-1,once,TRBV7-9,NA,CASSPGGWRSSYNEQFF,TGTGCCAGCAGCCCCGGGGGTTGGCGGAGCTCCTACAATGAGCAGTTCTTC
TRBJ2-2,once,TRBV19,TRBD1,CASSITGVSTGELFF,TGTGCCAGTAGTATCACAGGGGTGAGCACCGGGGAGCTGTTTTTT
TRBJ1-1,NA,TRBV11-2,NA,CASSVLEGTEAFF,TGTGCCAGCAGCGTCCTGGAGGGCACTGAAGCTTTCTTT
TRBJ2-3,NA,TRBV9,TRBD1,CASSAPARGTDTQYF,TGTGCCAGCAGCGCCCCCGCCAGGGGGACAGATACGCAGTATTTT
TRBJ1-1,NA,TRBV27,NA,CASSPSAGSRTEAFF,TGTGCCAGCAGTCCTTCGGCGGGCAGTCGCACTGAAGCTTTCTTT
TRBJ1-6,NA,TRBV19,TRBD1,CASSFGQGRGSPLHF,TGTGCCAGTAGTTTCGGACAGGGGCGCGGATCACCCCTCCACTTT
TRBJ2-3,once,TRBV19,NA,CASSIDRRGEGTDTQYF,TGTGCCAGTAGTATAGATCGGCGGGGAGAGGGGACAGATACGCAGTATTTT
TRBJ2-5,NA,TRBV6-5,TRBD1,CASSMTGDQETQYF,TGTGCCAGCAGTATGACAGGGGACCAAGAGACCCAGTACTTC
TRBJ2-1,NA,TRBV7-2,NA,CASNKARGSYNEQFF,TGTGCCAGCAACAAAGCAAGGGGGTCCTACAATGAGCAGTTCTTC
TRBJ2-7,few,TRBV4-3,TRBD1,CASSRDSLAYEQYF,TGCGCCAGCAGCCGGGACAGTCTCGCCTACGAGCAGTACTTC
TRBJ1-5,NA,TRBV5-1,NA,CASSLDSNQPQHF,TGCGCCAGCAGCTTGGACAGTAATCAGCCCCAGCATTTT
TRBJ1-2,NA,TRBV7-2,TRBD1,CASSSGTADYGYTF,TGTGCCAGCAGTTCCGGGACAGCAGACTATGGCTACACCTTC
TRBJ2-7,NA,TRBV28,TRBD1,CASSLPGTGLYEQYF,TGTGCCAGCAGTTTACCCGGGACAGGGCTCTACGAGCAGTACTTC
TRBJ1-2,NA,TRBV28,NA,CASSLGGANYGYTF,TGTGCCAGCAGTTTAGGTGGGGCGAATTATGGCTACACCTTC
TRBJ2-7,once,TRBV19,NA,CASSPWDTDLDEQYF,TGTGCCAGTAGTCCATGGGACACTGATCTGGACGAGCAGTACTTC
TRBJ1-4,NA,TRBV9,TRBD1,CASNKQGDEKLFF,TGTGCCAGCAACAAACAGGGGGATGAAAAACTGTTTTTT
TRBJ2-3,NA,TRBV19,TRBD1,CASTSPPGQGAADTQYF,TGTGCCAGTACCTCACCGCCCGGACAGGGGGCAGCGGATACGCAGTATTTT
TRBJ2-2,NA,TRBV7-6,TRBD1,CASSKRQGRSNTGELFF,TGTGCCAGCAGCAAACGACAGGGACGTTCGAACACCGGGGAGCTGTTTTTT
TRBJ1-6,NA,TRBV7-2,TRBD1,CASSMRQGRTGYSPLHF,TGTGCCAGCAGCATGAGACAGGGGAGGACCGGTTATTCACCCCTCCACTTT
TRBJ2-6,few,TRBV7-2,NA,CASTSQGSVPGANVLTF,TGTGCCAGCACCTCCCAGGGATCGGTCCCTGGGGCCAACGTCCTGACTTTC
TRBJ2-5,NA,TRBV18,NA,CASSRSQETQYF,TGTGCCAGCTCACGTTCCCAGGAGACCCAGTACTTC
TRBJ1-1,once,TRBV6-6,NA,CASARGGGANAEAFF,TGTGCCAGCGCGAGGGGAGGTGGAGCGAACGCTGAAGCTTTCTTT
TRBJ2-3,NA,TRBV10-1,TRBD2,CASSESRGVTDTQYF,TGCGCCAGCAGTGAGTCGCGGGGGGTGACAGATACGCAGTATTTT
TRBJ2-1,once,TRBV6-5,NA,CASSSAGVASYNEQFF,TGTGCCAGCAGTTCCGCAGGGGTAGCGTCCTACAATGAGCAGTTCTTC
TRBJ1-6,once,TRBV7-9,NA,CASSLQGNSPLHF,TGTGCCAGCAGCTTGCAGGGGAATTCACCCCTCCACTTT
TRBJ2-7,NA,TRBV7-2,TRBD2,CASSPPPGGNEQYF,TGTGCCAGCAGCCCTCCCCCGGGAGGAAACGAGCAGTACTTC
TRBJ2-5,once,TRBV5-4,NA,CASTLIQGRQMETQYF,TGTGCCAGCACCTTAATACAGGGACGGCAAATGGAGACCCAGTACTTC
TRBJ2-1,NA,TRBV6-2/TRBV6-3,NA,CASSYPPNEQFF,TGTGCCAGCAGTTACCCTCCCAATGAGCAGTTCTTC
TRBJ1-3,NA,TRBV7-6,NA,CASSETVSSGNTIYF,TGTGCCAGCAGCGAAACGGTGAGCTCTGGAAACACCATATATTTT
TRBJ2-1,NA,TRBV7-9,TRBD2,CASSLYGRWNNEQFF,TGTGCCAGCAGCTTATACGGGAGGTGGAACAATGAGCAGTTCTTC
TRBJ1-1,NA,TRBV5-1,NA,CASSLALAQTEAFF,TGCGCCAGCAGCTTGGCCTTAGCGCAGACTGAAGCTTTCTTT
TRBJ2-1,NA,TRBV5-1,NA,CASSLGGYTVYEQFF,TGCGCCAGCAGCTTGGGAGGGTATACTGTCTATGAGCAGTTCTTC
TRBJ2-1,once,TRBV7-2,TRBD2,CASSFGGGLVNEQFF,TGTGCCAGCAGCTTTGGCGGGGGGCTCGTCAATGAGCAGTTCTTC
TRBJ2-5,once,TRBV29-1,NA,CSVEDAGFATQYF,TGCAGCGTTGAAGATGCGGGGTTCGCGACCCAGTACTTC
TRBJ2-1,NA,TRBV6-2/TRBV6-3,TRBD2,CASSRSGGAYNEQFF,TGTGCCAGCAGCAGGAGCGGGGGGGCCTACAATGAGCAGTTCTTC
TRBJ2-3,NA,TRBV29-1,NA,CSVGRQGSTDTQYF,TGCAGCGTTGGGCGGCAGGGGAGCACAGATACGCAGTATTTT
TRBJ1-2,NA,TRBV25-1,NA,CASSAGGDRGGYGYTF,TGTGCCAGCAGTGCGGGCGGGGATAGGGGAGGCTATGGCTACACCTTC
TRBJ2-3,NA,TRBV25-1,NA,CASSGRTDTQYF,TGTGCCAGCAGTGGGCGCACAGATACGCAGTATTTT
TRBJ2-2,NA,TRBV6-6,TRBD2,CASIWQGGSDTGELFF,TGTGCCAGCATTTGGCAGGGAGGGTCGGACACCGGGGAGCTGTTTTTT
TRBJ2-5,NA,TRBV2,TRBD2,CASSEAGTRRETQYF,TGTGCCAGCAGTGAAGCAGGGACTAGGAGGGAGACCCAGTACTTC
TRBJ1-3,NA,TRBV6-5,NA,CASSYGGGSSGNTIYF,TGTGCCAGCAGTTACGGCGGAGGGTCCTCTGGAAACACCATATATTTT
TRBJ1-4,NA,TRBV28,NA,CASRSSGGAKATNEKLFF,TGTGCCAGCAGATCCTCCGGGGGGGCGAAGGCGACTAATGAAAAACTGTTTTTT